This T cell receptor (beta chain) was recovered during a study of blood T cell repertoires in COVID-19. About the research overall: COVID-19 samples collected from the United States, Italy and Spain covered acute and convalescent phases. The analysed material was cDNA or gDNA that came from T cells, B-cell-depleted T cells, or PBMCs.

Study processing details: Amplified reference gene primers provided the basis for estimating nucleated cell counts. Method: immunoSEQ multiplex PCR; TCRdb's copy keeps in-frame clones and lacks some. V and J calls and clone size come straight from that table; D and trimming were deduced from the DNA. The table records 200,000 or so clones, about nine tenths of them present only once. CDR3 length: 14 residues. Between the trimmed V and J ends, which lost 2 bases and 0 bases, there was a span of 5 bases. Per germline, CDR1 MNHEY and CDR2 SVGEGT. Enrollment of patients from Seattle took place during active infection, with longitudinal follow-up. This clone has only a few counts.

This chain uses TRBV6-2 or TRBV6-3 with TRBJ1-3; no clear D gene. The clonotype comes from a man aged 30 to 45 with COVID-19, enrolled during active disease. Material for sequencing was peripheral blood. The CDR3 DNA follows: TGTGCCAGCAGTTACCCCAACTCTGGAAACACCATATATTTT. This gives the protein CASSYPNSGNTIYF.